A selection of T cell receptor beta chains follows, all from one sample in a study of cytomegalovirus exposure and HLA in healthy donors. Data came from immunoSEQ multiplex PCR; TCRdb stores just in-frame clones and leaves some out. The table shows some 120,000 clones, with 83% occurring only once. Sequenced: PBMCs. These receptors all come from a woman aged 40 to 50 in good health and CMV-seropositive. CDR3s include the opening cysteine and the closing phenylalanine or tryptophan. Each record gives: clone size, D gene, J gene, V gene, CDR3 length, CDR3 DNA, CDR3 protein. The D gene is left open where the match is weak. Clone sizes are given selectively: once, few, many, or a class where the clone is expanded.

size: -
D: -
J: TRBJ2-1
V: TRBV7-2
length: 11
DNA: TGTGCCAGCAGTGGGAGTAATGAGCAGTTCTTC
CDR3: CASSGSNEQFF

size: -
D: TRBD1
J: TRBJ2-5
V: TRBV2
length: 16
DNA: TGTGCCAGCAGTGAAGCTCGGGCAGGGGGTAGAGAGACCCAGTACTTC
CDR3: CASSEARAGGRETQYF

size: once
D: -
J: TRBJ2-7
V: TRBV6-5
length: 14
DNA: TGTGCCAGCAGTCTACGCATAGCATCCTACGAGCAGTACTTC
CDR3: CASSLRIASYEQYF

size: -
D: TRBD2
J: TRBJ2-5
V: TRBV4-2
length: 16
DNA: TGTGCCAGCAGCCAAGGGGGACTAGCGGGACAAGAGACCCAGTACTTC
CDR3: CASSQGGLAGQETQYF

size: -
D: TRBD2
J: TRBJ2-1
V: TRBV9
length: 14
DNA: TGTGCCAGCTCAAGAGGGACTAGCGGTAATGAGCAGTTCTTC
CDR3: CASSRGTSGNEQFF

size: once
D: -
J: TRBJ1-5
V: TRBV7-2
length: 13
DNA: TGTGCCAGCAGCTTATTCGGCAATCAGCCCCAGCATTTT
CDR3: CASSLFGNQPQHF

size: -
D: -
J: TRBJ2-3
V: TRBV27
length: 14
DNA: TGTGCCAGCAGTTTCGGGGGTCCCCCAGATACGCAGTATTTT
CDR3: CASSFGGPPDTQYF

size: few
D: TRBD1
J: TRBJ1-2
V: TRBV7-9
length: 16
DNA: TGTTCCAGCAGCTTTCTCCCCGGGACAGTACATTATGGCTACACCTTC
CDR3: CSSSFLPGTVHYGYTF

size: -
D: TRBD2
J: TRBJ2-7
V: TRBV5-6
length: 15
DNA: TGTGCCAGCAGCTTCAGCGGGAGAGTAATCTACGAGCAGTACTTC
CDR3: CASSFSGRVIYEQYF

size: -
D: -
J: TRBJ2-1
V: TRBV6-5
length: 13
DNA: TGTGCCAGCAGTTACTCGAAGTCGGGGGAGCAGTTCTTC
CDR3: CASSYSKSGEQFF

size: -
D: -
J: TRBJ2-7
V: TRBV7-2
length: 16
DNA: TGTGCCAGCAGCTTAAGTCCAGCGACTAGGACCTACGAGCAGTACTTC
CDR3: CASSLSPATRTYEQYF

size: -
D: -
J: TRBJ2-1
V: TRBV7-2
length: 16
DNA: TGTGCCAGCAGCTTAGAGGAGTACCTCCCTAACAATGAGCAGTTCTTC
CDR3: CASSLEEYLPNNEQFF

size: -
D: -
J: TRBJ1-1
V: TRBV18
length: 13
DNA: TGTGCCAGCCCAAACCCGGGGGGCACTGAAGCTTTCTTT
CDR3: CASPNPGGTEAFF

size: -
D: TRBD1
J: TRBJ1-2
V: TRBV29-1
length: 17
DNA: TGCAGCGTTGAAGACCTTACAGGGGATGGCCCTAACTATGGCTACACCTTC
CDR3: CSVEDLTGDGPNYGYTF

size: -
D: TRBD2
J: TRBJ2-3
V: TRBV13
length: 16
DNA: TGTGCCAGCAGTAAAGGACTAGCGTCTAGCACAGATACGCAGTATTTT
CDR3: CASSKGLASSTDTQYF

size: -
D: -
J: TRBJ1-2
V: TRBV6-5
length: 12
DNA: TGTGCCAGCAGTGATGGGCCGATGGGCTACACCTTC
CDR3: CASSDGPMGYTF

size: -
D: -
J: TRBJ2-3
V: TRBV5-1
length: 13
DNA: TGCGCCAGCAGCCCCGAGATCCGAGATACGCAGTATTTT
CDR3: CASSPEIRDTQYF

size: -
D: TRBD1
J: TRBJ1-6
V: TRBV6-5
length: 12
DNA: TGTGCCACCCGGACAGGGAATTCACCCCTCCACTTT
CDR3: CATRTGNSPLHF

size: -
D: TRBD1
J: TRBJ1-2
V: TRBV19
length: 15
DNA: TGTGCCAGTAGTCTCCCCCCTCCAGGGGGCTACGGCTACACCTTC
CDR3: CASSLPPPGGYGYTF

size: few
D: TRBD1
J: TRBJ1-2
V: TRBV6-6
length: 15
DNA: TGTGCCAGCAGTTTGGGACAGGGGTTTCGGACCGGCTACACCTTC
CDR3: CASSLGQGFRTGYTF

size: few
D: TRBD1
J: TRBJ2-2
V: TRBV18
length: 13
DNA: TGTGCCAGCGCGAAGGGGGCGTCCGGGGAGCTGTTTTTT
CDR3: CASAKGASGELFF

size: -
D: -
J: TRBJ1-1
V: TRBV15
length: 13
DNA: TGTGCCACCAGGAGTTCGCCCAACACTGAAGCTTTCTTT
CDR3: CATRSSPNTEAFF

size: -
D: TRBD1
J: TRBJ2-7
V: TRBV4-3
length: 12
DNA: TGCGCCAGCAGCCACGGGACAGGACAGCAGTACTTC
CDR3: CASSHGTGQQYF

size: -
D: -
J: TRBJ1-4
V: TRBV6-6
length: 15
DNA: TGTGCCAGCAGTTACTCGGGGGCAGGGGATGAAAAACTGTTTTTT
CDR3: CASSYSGAGDEKLFF

size: -
D: -
J: TRBJ2-1
V: TRBV29-1
length: 13
DNA: TGCAGCGTTGAGAGGCAGGGGTCCAATGAGCAGTTCTTC
CDR3: CSVERQGSNEQFF

size: -
D: -
J: TRBJ2-5
V: TRBV5-1
length: 15
DNA: TGCGCCAGCAGCCATAATCCCACTAGCCCCGAGACCCAGTACTTC
CDR3: CASSHNPTSPETQYF

size: -
D: TRBD1
J: TRBJ1-2
V: TRBV28
length: 14
DNA: TGTGCCAGCAGTTTAGGTCGAGGGGGCGAGGGCTACACCTTC
CDR3: CASSLGRGGEGYTF

size: -
D: TRBD1
J: TRBJ2-1
V: TRBV7-6
length: 15
DNA: TGTGCCAGCAGCTTAGACGGGACAGATGGTAATGAGCAGTTCTTC
CDR3: CASSLDGTDGNEQFF

size: -
D: -
J: TRBJ2-2
V: TRBV30
length: 13
DNA: TGTGCCTGGAGTAGCGGGAACACCGGGGAGCTGTTTTTT
CDR3: CAWSSGNTGELFF

size: -
D: TRBD1
J: TRBJ1-1
V: TRBV7-9
length: 18
DNA: TGTGCCAGCAGTCTGTCGGGACAGGGGCCTCCCAAGGGCACTGAAGCTTTCTTT
CDR3: CASSLSGQGPPKGTEAFF

size: -
D: TRBD1
J: TRBJ2-1
V: TRBV28
length: 14
DNA: TGTGCCAGCAGTCTTAACAGGGGGCTCGATGAGCAGTTCTTC
CDR3: CASSLNRGLDEQFF

size: -
D: -
J: TRBJ2-7
V: TRBV9
length: 13
DNA: TGTGCCAGCAGCGTAGGAGGGCCCTACGAGCAGTACTTC
CDR3: CASSVGGPYEQYF

size: -
D: -
J: TRBJ2-7
V: TRBV9
length: 15
DNA: TGTGCCAGCAGCGTGGGGGACGGGAGCTCCTACGAGCAGTACTTC
CDR3: CASSVGDGSSYEQYF

size: -
D: -
J: TRBJ2-5
V: TRBV5-5
length: 14
DNA: TGTGCCAGCAGCCCCGGACATTCCGAGGAGACCCAGTACTTC
CDR3: CASSPGHSEETQYF

size: -
D: TRBD1
J: TRBJ2-6
V: TRBV27
length: 18
DNA: TGTGCCAGCAGAACAATACAGGGGGCAGGGACTGGGGCCAACGTCCTGACTTTC
CDR3: CASRTIQGAGTGANVLTF

size: few
D: TRBD1
J: TRBJ1-1
V: TRBV25-1
length: 12
DNA: TGTGCCAGCAGTGGGGAGACAGGGAAAGCTTTCTTT
CDR3: CASSGETGKAFF

size: few
D: -
J: TRBJ2-5
V: TRBV29-1
length: 15
DNA: TGCAGCGTTGCTTTACTAGCAGGGATGGGAGAGACCCAGTACTTC
CDR3: CSVALLAGMGETQYF

size: -
D: TRBD2
J: TRBJ2-5
V: TRBV5-1
length: 16
DNA: TGCGCCAGCAGCGGAGGGACTAGCGGGTACCAAGAGACCCAGTACTTC
CDR3: CASSGGTSGYQETQYF

size: -
D: TRBD1
J: TRBJ2-3
V: TRBV25-1
length: 15
DNA: TGTGCCAGCACCGAAGGGACAGGGCGCACAGATACGCAGTATTTT
CDR3: CASTEGTGRTDTQYF

size: -
D: -
J: TRBJ2-3
V: TRBV27
length: 14
DNA: TGTGCCAGCAGTCCAACGAGGAGCACAGATACGCAGTATTTT
CDR3: CASSPTRSTDTQYF

size: -
D: -
J: TRBJ2-6
V: TRBV27
length: 15
DNA: TGTGCCAGCAGTGCGGCACTCTCTGGGGCCAACGTCCTGACTTTC
CDR3: CASSAALSGANVLTF

size: -
D: -
J: TRBJ1-3
V: TRBV6-1
length: 15
DNA: TGTGCCAGCAGTGAATCCCGGGTGGCTGGAAGCACCATATATTTT
CDR3: CASSESRVAGSTIYF

size: -
D: -
J: TRBJ1-1
V: TRBV7-2
length: 13
DNA: TGTGCCAGCAGCTTTCAGACAGGAACTGAAGCTTTCTTT
CDR3: CASSFQTGTEAFF

size: few
D: -
J: TRBJ2-1
V: TRBV28
length: 13
DNA: TGTGCCAGCAGTCCAGGCACATGGAATGAGCAGTTCTTC
CDR3: CASSPGTWNEQFF

size: -
D: -
J: TRBJ2-7
V: TRBV28
length: 12
DNA: TGTGCCAGCAGTTTACAGGGGAGCGAGCAGTACTTC
CDR3: CASSLQGSEQYF

size: once
D: TRBD2
J: TRBJ2-3
V: TRBV19
length: 19
DNA: TGTGCCAGTAGTATCGACTCCAGCGGGAGGGCAGGTGTTGCAGATACGCAGTATTTT
CDR3: CASSIDSSGRAGVADTQYF

size: -
D: -
J: TRBJ1-2
V: TRBV9
length: 15
DNA: TGTGCCAGCAGCGTAGATCCACAGGTGAACTATGGCTACACCTTC
CDR3: CASSVDPQVNYGYTF